This T cell receptor (beta chain) came from a study of neurological immune-mediated disorders (dated by TCRdb to about 2019). For the study in its entirety: The study compared peripheral blood TCR-beta repertoires of HTLV-I-associated myelopathy (HAM/TSP) patients, multiple sclerosis patients and healthy controls using UMI-based sequencing. Longitudinal HAM/TSP and healthy donors were sampled at 3 time-points each (roughly 3-40 month intervals). The 90 to 110 TCR-beta libraries covered PBMC samples along with longitudinal samples, technical triplicates, and paired sorted CD4+ and CD8+ T-cell subsets. The cohort included 60 to 75 subjects: roughly 15 with HAM/TSP, about 35 with multiple sclerosis, and 20 or so healthy controls. Study-level results and caveats: The highest TCR clonal expansion was observed in HAM/TSP patients, whereas the lowest was observed in MS patients, even when compared with healthy controls. Across subjects, expanded clones never shared an identical CDR3 amino acid sequence, which suggests that the TCR-beta repertoires in every group were private.

This sample's time point label indicates: longitudinal time-point 3. Healthy controls were blood bank volunteers in Maryland, USA. Libraries from unsorted PBMCs were made from 2 million PBMCs kept in RNAlater at -80 degrees C until RNA extraction. Peripheral blood was subjected to Ficoll-Hypaque density gradient centrifugation to isolate PBMCs, which were then cryopreserved in liquid nitrogen. V loses 4 bases of germline sequence and J loses 0 bases, and the interval between the two ends is 9 bases. The CDR3 spans 14 residues, from the cysteine through the phenylalanine. Of the read, only the CDR3 DNA is kept; its 42 bases are in frame from base 1. The germline V gene sets CDR1 to SGHTA and CDR2 to FQGNSA. cDNA was synthesized by template-switch 5'RACE using a primer with a 10-nucleotide random unique molecular identifier that tagged each TCR transcript. Every sequencing run yielded over 180 million TCR-beta sequences covering 15-18 subjects. The RNeasy kit was used to extract total RNA. The KAPA Real-time Library Amplification kit was used to amplify TCR-beta VDJ regions with primers targeting the TCR constant region and the 5'RACE anchor. Sample indexes and Illumina adaptors were added in a first PCR, and a second PCR then increased library yield. After purification with Ampure beads, the TCR product of roughly 650 bp was size-selected on a 2% E-gel SizeSelection system. Before pooling, library quality was assessed on a Bioanalyzer, concentration was determined with Qubit, and library quantification was performed with the Kapa Library Quantification kit. An Illumina HiSeq 2500 was used to sequence the libraries paired-end at 2 x 150 bp. To increase sequence diversity, about 25-31% phiX was spiked into each library pool. From the authors' description of their analysis: Quality-filtered reads were processed with the UMI-based MiGEC pipeline, and over 75% of raw TCR sequences were removed by the MiGEC pipeline during error correction. IMGT germline references were used for aligning VDJ genes, and each clonotype was defined as a unique CDR3 amino acid sequence together with its V-J genes. Clonal expansion, Shannon diversity and CDR3 relatedness (CalcPairwiseDistances, ClusterSamples) were evaluated with VDJtools, and phylogenetic trees were built with CLCbio workbench. Expanded clones were defined as having at least 8 unique UMIs, based on coefficient-of-variation modelling across technical triplicates. The raw public data were reprocessed by TCRdb itself: fastp quality trimming at Q25, MiXCR clonotype calling, in-frame beta chains only. Every distinct CDR3 protein forms one entry, paired with its most common genes and DNA. TCRdb's processing, not the study's, gives the V and J calls here. The sample contains around 42,000 distinct CDR3 sequences, approximately 13% of them found a single time. 9.5% to 12% of the sample comes from the top ten.

At least ten counts were recorded for this clonotype. Its binding antigen is unknown. Base qualities are missing; no much larger clone stands one base away. The sequence joins TRBV7-2 to TRBJ1-1; a tentative D match to TRBD1 spans 6 bases. The TCR comes from a young man in good health. Sequencing was done on a sample of PBMCs. The CDR3 here reads CASSYRAVNTEAFF. The DNA sequence is TGTGCCAGCAGCTACAGGGCTGTGAACACTGAAGCTTTCTTT. Extended through the reference TRBV7-2 and TRBJ1-1 proteins, this CDR3 yields the full variable domain: GAGVSQSPSNKVTEKGKDVELRCDPISGHTALYWYRQSLGQGLEFLIYFQGNSAPDKSGLPSDRFSAERTGGSVSTLTIQRTQQEDSAVYLCASSYRAVNTEAFFGQGTRLTVV.